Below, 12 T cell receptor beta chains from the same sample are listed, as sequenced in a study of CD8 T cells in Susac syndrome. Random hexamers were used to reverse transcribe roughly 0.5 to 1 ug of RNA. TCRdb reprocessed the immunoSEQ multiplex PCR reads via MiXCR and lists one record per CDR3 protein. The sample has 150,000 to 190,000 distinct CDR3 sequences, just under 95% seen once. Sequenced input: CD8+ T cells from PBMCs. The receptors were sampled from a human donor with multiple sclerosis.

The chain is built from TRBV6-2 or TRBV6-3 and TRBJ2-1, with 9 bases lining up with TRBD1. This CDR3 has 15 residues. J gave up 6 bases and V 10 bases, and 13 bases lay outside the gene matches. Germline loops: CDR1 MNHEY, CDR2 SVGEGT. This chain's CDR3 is CATNLPGQGPNEQFF. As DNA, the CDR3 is TGTGCCACTAATCTCCCGGGACAGGGTCCCAATGAGCAGTTCTTC.

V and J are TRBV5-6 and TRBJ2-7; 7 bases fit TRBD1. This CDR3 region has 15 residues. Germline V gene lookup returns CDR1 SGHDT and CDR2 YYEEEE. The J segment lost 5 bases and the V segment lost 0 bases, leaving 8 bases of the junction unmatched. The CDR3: CASSLVRGPNNEQYF. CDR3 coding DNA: TGTGCCAGCAGCTTGGTAAGGGGGCCCAACAACGAGCAGTACTTC.

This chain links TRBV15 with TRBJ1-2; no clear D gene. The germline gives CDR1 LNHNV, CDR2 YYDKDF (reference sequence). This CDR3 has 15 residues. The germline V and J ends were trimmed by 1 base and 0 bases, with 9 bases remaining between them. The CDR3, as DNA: TGTGCCACCAGCAGAGCAAGGGCAGCTAACTATGGCTACACCTTC. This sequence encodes CATSRARAANYGYTF.

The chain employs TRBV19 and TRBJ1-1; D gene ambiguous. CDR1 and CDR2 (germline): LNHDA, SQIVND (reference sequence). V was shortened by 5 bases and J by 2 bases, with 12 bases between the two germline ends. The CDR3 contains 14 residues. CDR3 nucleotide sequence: TGTGCCAGTAGTCCCCGACGGCAAAACACTGAAGCTTTCTTT. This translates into CASSPRRQNTEAFF.

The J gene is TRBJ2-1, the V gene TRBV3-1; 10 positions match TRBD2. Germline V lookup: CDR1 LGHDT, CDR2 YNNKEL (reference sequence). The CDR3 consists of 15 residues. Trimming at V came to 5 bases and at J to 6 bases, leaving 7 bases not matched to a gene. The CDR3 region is CASSRVAGGTNEQFF. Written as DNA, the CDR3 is TGTGCCAGCAGCAGGGTAGCGGGGGGAACCAATGAGCAGTTCTTC.

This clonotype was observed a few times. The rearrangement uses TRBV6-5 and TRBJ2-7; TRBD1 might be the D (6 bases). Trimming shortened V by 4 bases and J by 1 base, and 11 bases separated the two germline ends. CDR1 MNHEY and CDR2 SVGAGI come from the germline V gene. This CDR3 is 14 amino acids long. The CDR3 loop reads CASSLAQGSYEQYF. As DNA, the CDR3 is TGTGCCAGCAGTTTAGCACAGGGATCCTACGAGCAGTACTTC.

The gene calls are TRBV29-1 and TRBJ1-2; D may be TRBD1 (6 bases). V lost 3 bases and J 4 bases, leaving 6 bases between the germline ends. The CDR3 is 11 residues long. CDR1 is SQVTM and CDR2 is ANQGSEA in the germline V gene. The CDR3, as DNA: TGCAGCGTTGACAGGGGCTATGGCTACACCTTC. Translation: CSVDRGYGYTF.

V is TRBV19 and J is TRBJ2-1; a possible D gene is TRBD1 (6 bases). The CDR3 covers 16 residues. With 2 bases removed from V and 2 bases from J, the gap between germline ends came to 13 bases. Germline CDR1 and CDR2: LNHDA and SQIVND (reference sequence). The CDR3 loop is CASSIFRTAPYNEQFF. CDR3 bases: TGTGCCAGTAGTATATTTAGGACAGCTCCCTACAATGAGCAGTTCTTC.

CDR3 amino acids: CASSQDGLRDTQYF. CDR3 in DNA: TGCGCCAGCAGCCAAGATGGGCTCCGGGATACGCAGTATTTT. The rearrangement uses TRBV4-3 and TRBJ2-3; D call uncertain. CDR1 and CDR2 (germline): LGHNA, YSLEER. Trimming shortened V by 0 bases and J by 6 bases, and 10 bases separated the two germline ends. The CDR3 has 14 residues.

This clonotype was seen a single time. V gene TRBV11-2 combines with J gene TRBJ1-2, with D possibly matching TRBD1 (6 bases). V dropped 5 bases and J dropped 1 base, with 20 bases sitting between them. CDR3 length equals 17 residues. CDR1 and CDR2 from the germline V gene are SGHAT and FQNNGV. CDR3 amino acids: CASSVRQENRLNYGYTF. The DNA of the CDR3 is TGTGCCAGCAGCGTACGACAGGAGAACCGCCTTAACTATGGCTACACCTTC.

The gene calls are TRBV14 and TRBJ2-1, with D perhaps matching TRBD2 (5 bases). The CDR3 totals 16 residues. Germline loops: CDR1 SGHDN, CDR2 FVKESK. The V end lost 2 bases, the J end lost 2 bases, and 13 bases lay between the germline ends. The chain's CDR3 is CASSQRRNYPYNEQFF. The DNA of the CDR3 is TGTGCCAGCAGCCAAAGGAGGAACTACCCCTACAATGAGCAGTTCTTC. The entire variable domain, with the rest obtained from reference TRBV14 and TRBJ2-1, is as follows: EAGVTQFPSHSVIEKGQTVTLRCDPISGHDNLYWYRRVMGKEIKFLLHFVKESKQDESGMPNNRFLAERTGGTYSTLKVQPAELEDSGVYFCASSQRRNYPYNEQFFGPGTRLTVL.

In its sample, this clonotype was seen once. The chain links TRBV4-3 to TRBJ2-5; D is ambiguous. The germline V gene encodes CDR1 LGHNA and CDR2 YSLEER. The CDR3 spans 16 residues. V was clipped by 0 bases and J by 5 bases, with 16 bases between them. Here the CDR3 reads CASSQDFASGTETQYF. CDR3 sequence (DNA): TGCGCCAGCAGCCAAGATTTCGCTTCAGGAACGGAGACCCAGTACTTC.